This T cell receptor (beta chain) was observed in a study of cytomegalovirus exposure and HLA in healthy donors (dated by TCRdb to 2017 to 2019). At the level of the whole study: An earlier analysis of several hundred of the donors reported roughly 300 Gb of sequence data and 100 million to 140 million unique TCR beta sequences from 150 million to 200 million T cells. Roughly 300 gigabases of sequencing data and roughly 80 million unique TCR sequences made up an early release that covered nearly 650 HLA-typed donors. The genetic ancestry cluster associated with self-reported Caucasian donors included 81% of the approximately 410 genotyped donors. The study was designed to test whether signatures of past pathogen exposure could be identified by cataloging public T cell receptors. Using immunosequencing, the study profiled T cell repertoires from 640 or so subjects and related those repertoires to cytomegalovirus serostatus. A separate validation cohort of 90 to 150 different subjects was used in addition to the 666-subject first cohort. The study combined high-throughput TCR immunosequencing, statistical association of individual TCRs with disease status, and machine learning to predict cytomegalovirus infection status. To study patterns of TCR occurrence, a later analysis re-analyzed previously published TCR beta repertoires from 500 to 850 donors and added high-resolution HLA genotyping. In the later analysis, no new phenotypic data were used to find candidate immune exposures; instead, reliance was placed on TCR beta sequences and their occurrence across donors. An earlier analysis of roughly 600 of the donors used high-throughput TCR beta sequencing to judge whether each TCR beta V gene segment behaved as functional or pseudogenic. Donor age, sex, ethnicity and CMV serostatus were compiled alongside the repertoire data. A later genetic analysis took genome-wide SNP genotypes for about three fifths of the 666 donors and used that subset as a discovery cohort. Every discovery cohort repertoire had been produced on one sequencing platform. HLA typing included class I and class II loci at four-digit resolution. The number of donors typed differed by locus, with 629-630 for A, B, C, DRB1 and DQB1, roughly 550 for DQA1, 600 to 610 for DPA1, and some 440 for DPB1. Because of strong linkage in the cohort, five DR-DQ haplotypes were treated as single units for association and clustering. Among a few hundred genotyped donors of the cohort, an average of roughly 240,000 unique TCR beta nucleotide sequences were sequenced per donor, roughly 20% of them non-productive.

The CDR3 goes from the cysteine to the phenylalanine over 17 residues. This entry keeps only the CDR3 DNA: 51 bases, framed from base 1. Based on the germline V gene, the CDR1 and CDR2 sequences are SQVTM and ANQGSEA. Deletion took 7 bases off V and 7 bases off J, with a span of 32 bases between the germline ends. The cohort comprised under 700 healthy bone marrow donors. Cohort members were all nominally healthy when sampled, although unrecorded immune exposures were likely present. The donor was CMV seropositive and was included in the group of 300 or so seropositive cohort members. Each donor provided a peripheral blood sample, and peripheral blood mononuclear cells were used for TCR beta sequencing. Genomic DNA was extracted from the blood cell samples with the Qiagen DNeasy Blood Extraction Kit. Receptor libraries were prepared by the immunoSEQ multiplex PCR assay. The multiplex PCR relied on a mix of 60 forward primers for TCR Vbeta segments and 13 reverse primers for TCR Jbeta segments. Amplification of the CDR3 region of rearranged TCR beta genes was performed with a multiplex PCR assay on genomic DNA. Amplified TCR beta libraries were sequenced as 87-base-pair reads on the Illumina HiSeq System. The paper's data handling went like this. In a later analysis, around 80 million unique TCR beta chains were counted across the roughly 670 repertoires, and roughly 11 million of these chains were shared by at least two donors. To remove PCR and sequencing errors, raw reads were error-corrected and collapsed into unique sequences using a nearest-neighbor algorithm that merged closely related sequences. Alignment of CDR3 sequences to IMGT reference sequences was used to assign V, D and J gene segments. Each retained sequence needed at least a six-nucleotide match to both a V gene segment and a J gene segment. A rearrangement counted as productive if the CDR3 had no stop codons and remained in frame with V and J, and every other rearrangement counted as non-productive. CDR3 was defined by IMGT convention, running from the second conserved V-encoded cysteine to the conserved J-encoded phenylalanine. The earlier analysis of fewer than 750 of the donors excluded sequences that lacked an unambiguous match to a single V gene segment. In an earlier analysis of a few hundred of the donors, a V segment was called functional when productive rearrangements were above 56.7%, and segregating when the standard deviation between donors exceeded 5%. A statistical classification framework was developed to diagnose cytomegalovirus status using the catalog of TCR beta chain sequences. In a later analysis, TCR nucleotide sequences were compared against IMGT/GENE-DB human TR gene sequences so that V and J genes could be assigned. In a later analysis, CDR3 sequences and most-parsimonious VDJ recombination scenarios were assigned using the TCRdist pipeline. In a later analysis, every TCR beta chain was defined by the combination of its CDR3 amino acid sequence and its V-gene family, and reads without a unique V-gene family were dropped. A later analysis removed 550 to 700 highly shared, low-generation-probability nucleotide sequences to deal with suspected cross-contamination and a sequencing artifact. For each public chain, a later analysis derived a clonal expansion index from normalized ranks of inferred template counts within each repertoire. A later analysis computed generation probabilities with a VDJ recombination model fitted to out-of-frame rearrangements, and checked the results against IGoR. In a later analysis, hypergeometric tests were used to score TCR-TCR, TCR-HLA and TCR-CMV co-occurrence, with a repertoire-size bias correction applied to TCR pairs. To estimate false discovery rates, a later analysis permuted the HLA or CMV assignments 20 times. In a later analysis, co-occurring TCRs were grouped using DBSCAN, and TCRdist sequence similarity was added for clustering within HLA-allele-positive subsets. Repertoires with fewer than 30,000 or more than 120,000 public chains, plus five repertoires with anomalous nucleotide sharing, were excluded from co-occurrence clustering. TCRdb carries this immuneACCESS record with in-frame sequences only. Its versions omit some clonotypes, under half of them owing to an unresolved V gene in the studies checked, with the rest unexplained. V, J and clone size were drawn from that table, and D and trimming were deduced from the DNA. A total of 150,000 to 200,000 clones appear in this sample, roughly 80% of them only once. The biggest ten clones account for about 1.4% of the sample.

About this clone itself: The antigen this receptor binds is unknown. Base qualities are not recorded, but no much larger clone differs from it by a single base.

What the research found in general, with its limitations: Compared with the approximately 720-donor mean, donors in an Asian-associated ancestry cluster had fewer N-insertions in productive TCRs, according to a later genetic analysis. Most CMV-associated TCR beta chains appeared to be HLA-restricted in a later analysis, and the HLA associations seemed to be driven largely by CMV exposure. The classifier was reported to diagnose cytomegalovirus status with high specificity and sensitivity in both the original cohort and the validation cohort. In an earlier analysis of approximately 590 of the donors, most TCR beta V segments appeared in productive rearrangements about 87% or about 30% of the time, broadly matching IMGT annotations. The presence/absence analyses assumed that sequencing depth was roughly uniform across donors, and that assumption may not be true. The sequencing pipeline was judged likely to have produced a cluster of highly shared sequence variants as a technical artifact. The earlier analysis of 587 of the donors excluded 15 to 20 rarely observed V segments, including chromosome 9 orphons, because counts were too low. Compared with equally common non-associated chains, HLA-associated TCR beta chains in a later analysis were more clonally expanded and had lower generation probabilities. HLA typing was unavailable for some donors at each locus, so association tests used only the typed subset. Several of the top co-occurrence clusters appeared to be linked to parvovirus B19, influenza, CMV and Epstein-Barr virus, according to a later analysis. Because the 87-base-pair reads could not distinguish some IMGT-functional V segments, including TRBV6-2 and TRBV6-3, those segments were excluded. A further reported finding was that TCR beta sequences accurately predicted the HLA-A and HLA-B alleles for most subjects in the first cohort. In a later analysis, more than 15,000 TCR beta sequences were associated with specific HLA alleles at a false discovery rate of 0.05. The only immune exposure information available for the cohort was CMV serostatus. In a later analysis, TCR association rates were found to vary across HLA loci, with the most associated TCRs seen for DRB1 alleles and the fewest for HLA-C alleles. Most TCR sequences were observed very rarely across donors, whereas some public TCRs were present in many individuals. It was suggested by the authors that the approach could potentially be generalized to other disease states and immunological phenotypes. This cohort had only TCR beta chains sequenced, and the lack of alpha or paired-chain data limited which features could be detected. Linkage disequilibrium might explain the correlated functional status among segregating V segments, but an unknown experimental factor could not be ruled out. A few of the identified cytomegalovirus-associated TCR beta chains were confirmed in vitro to be specific for cytomegalovirus antigens. Assigning TCR associations to individual alleles was difficult when HLA alleles, especially DR and DQ, strongly co-occurred. In the study, around 150 TCR beta chains were listed as associated with cytomegalovirus. In a later genetic analysis, a missense DCLRE1C variant was associated with V-gene and J-gene trimming of TCR beta chains, and the association was replicated in an independent cohort.

Source material: PBMCs. This TCR came from a girl between 10 and 17 years old in good health and CMV-seropositive. The chain is encoded by TRBV29-1 joined to TRBJ2-7; TRBD2 is a possible D gene, resting on 6 matching bases. CDR3 reads: CSASFLGRGKGLGEQYF. Here is the DNA: TGCAGCGCCTCCTTTCTCGGGAGAGGGAAGGGCCTAGGGGAGCAGTACTTC.